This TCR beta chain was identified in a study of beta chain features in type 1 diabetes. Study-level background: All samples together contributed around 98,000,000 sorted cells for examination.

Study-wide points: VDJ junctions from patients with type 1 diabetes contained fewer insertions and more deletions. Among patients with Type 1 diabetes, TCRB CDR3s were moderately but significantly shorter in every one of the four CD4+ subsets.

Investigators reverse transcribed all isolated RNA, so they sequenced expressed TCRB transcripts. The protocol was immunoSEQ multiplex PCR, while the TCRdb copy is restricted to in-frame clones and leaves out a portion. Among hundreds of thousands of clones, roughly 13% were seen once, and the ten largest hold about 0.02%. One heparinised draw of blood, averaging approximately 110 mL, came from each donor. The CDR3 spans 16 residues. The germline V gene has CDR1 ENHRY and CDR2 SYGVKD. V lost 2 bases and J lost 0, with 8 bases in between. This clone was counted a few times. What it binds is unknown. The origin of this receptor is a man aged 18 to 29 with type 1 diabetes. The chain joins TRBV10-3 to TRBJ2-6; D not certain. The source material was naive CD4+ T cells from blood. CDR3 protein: CAISERHRSGANVLTF. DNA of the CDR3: TGTGCCATCAGTGAGCGACACCGCTCTGGGGCCAACGTCCTGACTTTC.